This T cell receptor beta chain came from a study of blood T cell repertoires in COVID-19. Study background: Sites across the United States, Italy and Spain contributed samples from acute and convalescent COVID-19. The cDNA or gDNA used as material had been derived from T cells, B-cell-depleted T cells, or PBMCs.

Method: immunoSEQ multiplex PCR; TCRdb's copy keeps in-frame clones and lacks some. This table holds roughly 100,000 clones, about 76% found once. Trimming removed 2 bases at V and 5 bases at J, with 14 bases between. CDR1 SGHKS and CDR2 YYEKEE come from the germline V gene (reference sequence). The CDR3 is 14 residues long. Source material: peripheral blood. The chain uses TRBV5-5 and TRBJ2-7; the D gene is possibly TRBD1 (6 bases). This TCR came from a woman aged 70-85 years with acute or convalescent COVID-19. The CDR3: CASSFKDRRDEQYF. The CDR3 DNA follows: TGTGCCAGCAGCTTTAAGGACAGAAGGGACGAGCAGTACTTC.